The 26 T cell receptor beta chains listed next were all sequenced from one sample in a study of blood T cells in healthy people across ages. Alongside a J-beta primer mix, a sample-barcoded 5' primer served in a second PCR lasting 7 to 11 cycles. TCRdb re-analysed the 5' RACE reads in MiXCR, keeping a single row per CDR3 protein. The table records 910,000 or so distinct CDR3 sequences, 51% of them present only once. The sample was blood. The receptors here all came from an older woman in good health.

The J gene is TRBJ1-5, the V gene TRBV4-1; D remains ambiguous. From germline, CDR1 is MGHRA and CDR2 YSYEKL. The CDR3 contains 14 residues. Trimming left V 1 base short and J 4 bases short, with 8 bases between. The CDR3 nucleotides read TGCGCCAGCAGCCAAGGCAGGATAAATCAGCCCCAGCATTTT. Its translation: CASSQGRINQPQHF.

The genes are TRBV3-1 and TRBJ2-7; 10 bases fit TRBD2. The end of the DNA fits TRBJ2-5 better, so the J call may be wrong. The germline V gene has CDR1 LGHDT and CDR2 YNNKEL (reference sequence). The CDR3 contains 12 residues. In DNA form, the CDR3 reads TGTGCCAGCCTAGCGGGAGCTGAGACCCAGTACTTC. It encodes CASLAGAETQYF.

CDR3 sequence: CASSWVGAGELFF. CDR3 nucleotides: TGTGCCAGCAGCTGGGTGGGGGCCGGGGAGCTGTTTTTT. The chain recombines TRBV7-8 with TRBJ2-2; the D gene could be TRBD1 or TRBD2 (5 bases each). CDR3 length: 13 residues. Germline V CDR1 and CDR2: SGHVS, FQNEAQ. The V and J ends lost 4 bases and 6 bases respectively, with 9 bases between them.

The genes are TRBV29-1 and TRBJ2-7; D uncertain. CDR3 length equals 13 residues. The V and J ends lost 4 bases and 5 bases respectively, with 15 bases between them. Germline CDR1 reads SQVTM; CDR2 reads ANQGSEA. CDR3 nucleotide sequence: TGCAGCGTTGGGGGTCCGGAAAGTCACGAGCAGTACTTC. Translating it yields CSVGGPESHEQYF.

The J gene is TRBJ2-5, the V gene TRBV15, with TRBD2 as a possible D gene (5 bases). The assigned J gene may be wrong: the sequence end matches TRBJ2-7 better. CDR3 length: 19 amino acids. Germline V gene lookup returns CDR1 LNHNV and CDR2 YYDKDF (reference sequence). This CDR3 reads CATSRDLAYRGIRTYEQYF. The CDR3 region has the DNA TGTGCCACCAGCAGAGATTTGGCGTACCGAGGGATTCGGACCTACGAGCAGTACTTC.

Many counts were recorded for this clonotype. This sequence joins TRBV29-1 and TRBJ2-7, with 9 bases that match TRBD1. The V gene's germline CDR1 is SQVTM and CDR2 ANQGSEA. This CDR3 region has 12 residues. Unmatched junction bases numbered 5, after V lost 7 bases and J lost 4 bases. CDR3 protein: CSGAGTGYEQYF. In DNA, the CDR3 is TGCAGCGGTGCCGGGACAGGGTACGAGCAGTACTTC.

The chain is built from TRBV10-3 and TRBJ2-3; TRBD2 matches 8 bases. Unmatched junction bases numbered 2, after V lost 7 bases and J lost 2 bases. CDR1 ENHRY and CDR2 SYGVKD come from the germline V gene. The CDR3 length is 13 residues. CDR3: CAITREDTDTQYF. The CDR3 nucleotides read TGTGCCATCACGCGGGAGGACACAGATACGCAGTATTTT.

The chain uses TRBV7-9 and TRBJ2-4; 10 positions agree with TRBD1. The CDR3 covers 16 residues. Germline trimming cut 5 bases from V and 9 bases from J; bases unmatched to any gene: 13. In germline, CDR1 is SEHNR, CDR2 FQNEAQ (reference sequence). This CDR3 is CASSAGSGTGASIQYF. CDR3 DNA: TGTGCCAGCAGCGCAGGCTCCGGGACAGGGGCGTCCATTCAGTACTTC.

This sequence joins TRBV18 and TRBJ2-7; no clear D gene. The CDR3 extends over 13 amino acids. Deletions cut 0 bases from V and 3 bases from J, with 6 bases between. Germline values: CDR1 KGHSH, CDR2 LQKENI. The CDR3 loop is CASSPPSGYEQYF. The DNA of the CDR3 is TGTGCCAGCTCACCACCGTCCGGCTACGAGCAGTACTTC.

The genes are TRBV12-3 or TRBV12-4 and TRBJ2-5; 11 bases are a match to TRBD2. The V gene end was trimmed by 1 base and the J gene end by 6 bases; junction bases not matched to a gene: 13. The CDR3 consists of 18 residues. In DNA, the CDR3 is TGTGCCAGCAGTTTAGTGGGTTCTAGCGGGGGGACGATGAAGACCCAGTACTTC. Translating gives CASSLVGSSGGTMKTQYF.

V gene TRBV5-8 combines with J gene TRBJ2-7; D unresolved. The closer fit of TRBJ2-5 to the DNA end suggests the J call may be wrong. This CDR3 has 14 amino acids. Germline assignment: CDR1 SGHTS and CDR2 YDEGEE. CDR3 nucleotide sequence: TGTGCCAGCAGCGGCAACCCTGCGGCTGAGACCCAGTACTTC. This translates into CASSGNPAAETQYF.

This chain's CDR3 is CASSNGYWDTEAFF. The CDR3 DNA is TGTGCCAGCAGCAATGGGTATTGGGACACTGAAGCTTTCTTT. The chain joins TRBV14 to TRBJ1-1; no reliable D call. Between the trimmed V and J ends, which lost 5 bases and 3 bases, there was a span of 13 bases. CDR1 SGHDN and CDR2 FVKESK come from the germline V gene. The CDR3 contains 14 residues.

This chain uses TRBV7-2 with TRBJ1-5; tentatively, D is TRBD1 (5 bases). This CDR3 spans 14 amino acids. Germline values: CDR1 SGHTA, CDR2 FQGNSA. V was clipped by 1 base and J by 4 bases, with 8 bases between them. The CDR3: CASSLDRNNQPQHF. The CDR3 nucleotides are TGTGCCAGCAGCTTAGACAGGAATAATCAGCCCCAGCATTTT.

The sample holds one count of this clonotype. CDR3 DNA: TGCAGCGTTGTTGGGATAGGACAGAACTATGGCTACACCTTC. This codes for CSVVGIGQNYGYTF. V is TRBV29-1 and J is TRBJ1-2; D perhaps matches TRBD1 (6 bases). The CDR3 is 14 amino acids. The germline gives CDR1 SQVTM, CDR2 ANQGSEA. Trimming removed 4 bases at V and 2 bases at J, with 14 bases between.

The J gene is TRBJ2-3, the V gene TRBV7-2, with D perhaps matching TRBD1 or TRBD2 (5 bases each). Germline V gene lookup returns CDR1 SGHTA and CDR2 FQGNSA. The CDR3 covers 15 residues. Trimming took 0 bases from V and 3 from J, leaving 10 bases between them. Here the CDR3 DNA reads TGTGCCAGCAGCTTAGCTGGTTGGGGGACAGATACGCAGTATTTT. This translates into CASSLAGWGTDTQYF.

The table lists this clonotype with a few counts. CDR3 in DNA: TGTGCCAGCAGTCGGGACTTGAAAGAGACCCAGTACTTC. Its protein is CASSRDLKETQYF. The chain links TRBV9 to TRBJ2-5; maybe TRBD2 (6 bases). The V gene lost 5 bases and the J gene lost 3 bases, with 11 bases spanning the gap. The germline V gene has CDR1 SGDLS and CDR2 YYNGEE. This CDR3 region has 13 residues.

This clonotype was picked up many times. The J gene is TRBJ2-7, the V gene TRBV20-1; D perhaps matches TRBD2 (7 bases). The CDR3 sequence is 15 residues long. Germline-derived CDR1 and CDR2 are DFQATT and SNEGSKA (reference sequence). Trimming removed 1 base from V and 0 bases from J, with 13 bases in between. The CDR3 sequence is CSARGGGGSSYEQYF. The CDR3 nucleotides read TGCAGTGCTAGAGGGGGGGGCGGAAGCTCCTACGAGCAGTACTTC.

This chain connects TRBV6-5 to TRBJ2-7; D is perhaps TRBD2 (6 bases). Germline values: CDR1 MNHEY, CDR2 SVGAGI. The CDR3 extends over 14 amino acids. Trimming stripped 7 bases from V and 3 bases from J, with 16 bases between. The DNA of the CDR3 is TGTGCCAGCACCAAGCAAGCGGGTATCTACGAGCAGTACTTC. Protein product: CASTKQAGIYEQYF.

V gene TRBV7-9 combines with J gene TRBJ2-7; tentative D call: TRBD2 (5 bases). V was clipped by 0 bases and J by 6 bases, with 15 bases between them. There are 15 residues in the CDR3. Germline V CDR1 and CDR2: SEHNR, FQNEAQ (reference sequence). As DNA, the CDR3 is TGTGCCAGCAGCTTAGCGTTTGGGAGTTCGGGCGAGCAGTACTTC. Amino acid sequence: CASSLAFGSSGEQYF.

This clonotype was seen a few times. The chain combines TRBV11-2 with TRBJ2-4; D unresolved. The V end was cut by 0 bases, the J end by 0 bases, with 15 bases between. The CDR3 is 18 amino acids. Looked up from germline, CDR1 is SGHAT and CDR2 is FQNNGV. The CDR3 DNA follows: TGTGCCAGCAGCTTAGAAGGTGGCAGACGACTAGCCAAAAACATTCAGTACTTC. It translates to CASSLEGGRRLAKNIQYF.

V and J are TRBV20-1 and TRBJ1-5, with 7 nucleotides matching TRBD1. CDR3 length: 13 residues. Germline loops: CDR1 DFQATT, CDR2 SNEGSKA (reference sequence). V trimming: 3 bases; J trimming: 6 bases; junction bases outside the gene matches: 5. The CDR3 DNA reads as TGCAGTGCTAGGTCACAGGGGCTTCAGCCCCAGCATTTT. This codes for CSARSQGLQPQHF.

This chain's CDR3 is CASSLRAPREAQYF. DNA for the CDR3: TGCGCCAGCAGCTTACGAGCCCCCCGGGAGGCCCAGTACTTC. The genes are TRBV5-1 and TRBJ2-5, with TRBD2 matching over 7 bases. The J segment lost 9 bases and the V segment lost 2 bases, leaving 10 bases of the junction unmatched. The germline V gene has CDR1 SGHRS and CDR2 YFSETQ. The CDR3 spans 14 residues.

As for this clonotype: A clone one base away is much larger, so this may be a read error. This chain connects TRBV7-2 to TRBJ2-5, with unresolved D. The CDR3 has 15 amino acids. Germline V CDR1 and CDR2: SGHTA, FQGNSA. V dropped 6 bases and J dropped 5 bases, with 19 bases sitting between them. This CDR3 reads CASRAASAQVETQYF. DNA for the CDR3: TGTGCCAGCAGAGCTGCATCAGCCCAGGTGGAGACCCAGTACTTC.

This clonotype has just a few counts. The chain joins TRBV29-1 to TRBJ2-5; possible D gene TRBD1, 5 bases. V dropped 2 bases and J dropped 4 bases, with 11 bases sitting between them. Germline V gene data show CDR1 as SQVTM and CDR2 as ANQGSEA. The CDR3 has 13 amino acids. CDR3: CSVELDTLETQYF. CDR3 DNA: TGCAGCGTTGAATTGGACACCCTAGAGACCCAGTACTTC.

The CDR3 DNA reads as TGTGCCAGCAGCCAAGATTATGTCCGGGGGGCGATCTCCTACGAGCAGTACTTC. Its translation: CASSQDYVRGAISYEQYF. The chain has TRBV3-1 and TRBJ2-7, with a possible D match to TRBD2 (7 bases). The germline V gene encodes CDR1 LGHDT and CDR2 YNNKEL (reference sequence). V dropped 0 bases and J dropped 0 bases, with 18 bases sitting between them. This CDR3 comprises 18 residues.

This clonotype was seen more than once but under ten times. V usage is TRBV29-1 and J usage is TRBJ2-7; no firm D call. The CDR3 loop spans 11 amino acids. CDR1 and CDR2 from the germline V gene are SQVTM and ANQGSEA. CDR3: CSATSPYEQYF. For the CDR3, the DNA is TGCAGTGCTACGAGCCCCTACGAGCAGTACTTC.